The TCR beta chain under discussion was sequenced for a study of cytomegalovirus exposure and HLA in healthy donors. Study-level background: Caucasian-associated ancestry cluster membership applied to approximately 80% of a few hundred genotyped donors. Study observations and caveats: Segments of the TCR beta V type were, in most cases, productive about 87% or about 30% of the time in an earlier analysis.

In the PCR, 60 Vbeta and 13 Jbeta primers were used. Clones were sequenced by immunoSEQ multiplex PCR, and TCRdb holds only the in-frame ones, with some missing. The data contain some 110,000 clones, around three quarters of them seen just once; the ten biggest clones take up more than 10%. With regard to this clone: The antigen is undetermined.

V was shortened by 0 bases and J by 8 bases, with 11 bases between the two germline ends. This CDR3 is 14 amino acids long. From germline, CDR1 is SGHAT and CDR2 FQNNGV. This clonotype was obtained from a woman aged 40 to 50 in good health and CMV-seropositive. This sequence joins TRBV11-2 and TRBJ1-3; D is possibly TRBD1 (5 bases). The sequencing sample was made of PBMCs. The CDR3 sequence: CASSLDQGLDTIYF. The CDR3 DNA reads as TGTGCCAGCAGCTTAGATCAGGGCTTAGACACCATATATTTT. Combining the CDR3 with reference TRBV11-2 and TRBJ1-3 gives the whole variable domain EAGVAQSPRYKIIEKRQSVAFWCNPISGHATLYWYQQILGQGPKLLIQFQNNGVVDDSQLPKDRFSAERLKGVDSTLKIQPAKLEDSAVYLCASSLDQGLDTIYFGEGSWLTVV.